This T cell receptor beta chain was observed in a study of CD8 T cells in Susac syndrome. General study findings and limits: The CD4+ T cell repertoires in Susac syndrome did not show any clonal expansion.

From blood CD8+ and CD4+ T cells, TCR beta sequences were generated. FACS was used to enrich TEMRA cells, whereas the CD8+ and CD4+ T cells were obtained by negative isolation. Random hexamers primed reverse transcription of roughly 0.5 to 1 ug RNA. TCR beta CDR3 was amplified by immunoSEQ covering 54 Vbeta and 13 Jbeta. Via MiXCR, TCRdb re-called the immunoSEQ multiplex PCR reads, giving one row per CDR3 protein. Of more than 110,000 distinct CDR3 sequences in the sample, 95% were seen once. Details on this clonotype: Its antigen is not known.

The CDR3 is made up of 17 amino acids. Looked up from germline, CDR1 is LNHNV and CDR2 is YYDKDF (reference sequence). The V segment lost 0 bases and the J segment 2 bases; nucleotides outside the gene matches: 7. The J gene is TRBJ2-1, the V gene TRBV15, with 7 bases matching TRBD2. Sequenced: CD4+ T cells from PBMCs. This clonotype was obtained from a human donor with Susac syndrome. The CDR3 nucleotides read TGTGCCACCAGCAGAGATCTGGGGGGGAAAACCTACAATGAGCAGTTCTTC. Its protein product is CATSRDLGGKTYNEQFF.